One sample yielded the 29 T cell receptor beta chains listed below, sequenced in a study of blood T cell repertoires in COVID-19. Libraries were prepared by immunoSEQ multiplex PCR; TCRdb keeps only in-frame clonotypes and omits some of them. In the table there are about 170,000 clones, about 74% of which are singletons. Specimen: peripheral blood. These receptors were obtained from a woman of 80 years or more with acute or convalescent COVID-19.

The chain employs TRBV7-9 and TRBJ1-5; possible D gene TRBD1, 6 bases. Germline-derived CDR1 and CDR2 are SEHNR and FQNEAQ (reference sequence). V lost 5 bases to trimming and J lost 3 bases, with 11 bases between them. The CDR3 is made up of 14 amino acids. The CDR3 is CASSDTGYNQPQHF. In DNA, the CDR3 is TGTGCCAGCAGCGACACAGGGTACAATCAGCCCCAGCATTTT.

The sample holds many counts of this clone. The gene calls are TRBV5-1 and TRBJ2-7, with D perhaps TRBD2 (5 bases). There are 13 residues in the CDR3. V dropped 3 bases and J dropped 2 bases, with 9 bases sitting between them. Germline V gives CDR1 SGHRS, CDR2 YFSETQ. The CDR3 spells CASSWTETYEQYF. CDR3 nucleotide sequence: TGCGCCAGCAGCTGGACTGAGACCTACGAGCAGTACTTC.

The V and J genes are TRBV5-5 and TRBJ2-5, with D uncertain. CDR3 length: 13 residues. Germline lookup yields CDR1 SGHKS and CDR2 YYEKEE (reference sequence). V lost 4 bases and J 5 bases, leaving 12 bases between the germline ends. The chain's CDR3 is CASSLGREETQYF. CDR3 coding DNA: TGTGCCAGCAGCCTTGGGCGTGAGGAGACCCAGTACTTC.

This chain links TRBV6-6 with TRBJ2-7; D possibly corresponds to TRBD1 (6 bases). V was trimmed by 4 bases and J by 5 bases, leaving 12 bases between them. The CDR3 runs to 13 residues. Germline CDR1 MNHNY, CDR2 SVGAGI (reference sequence). Here the CDR3 reads CASSSDRIHEQYF. CDR3 in DNA: TGTGCCAGCAGTTCCGACAGGATCCACGAGCAGTACTTC.

The V and J genes are TRBV28 and TRBJ2-7; D gene ambiguous. Looked up from germline, CDR1 is MDHEN and CDR2 is SYDVKM. Trimming left V 8 bases short and J 4 bases short, with 6 bases between. The CDR3 length is 10 residues. CDR3 nucleotide sequence: TGTGCCAGCGGTGCGTACGAGCAGTACTTC. Translation: CASGAYEQYF. The whole variable domain, remainder taken from reference TRBV28 and TRBJ2-7, is DVKVTQSSRYLVKRTGEKVFLECVQDMDHENMFWYRQDPGLGLRLIYFSYDVKMKEKGDIPEGYSVSREKKERFSLILESASTNQTSMYLCASGAYEQYFGPGTRLTVT.

This clone was observed a handful of times. The chain carries TRBV24-1 and TRBJ1-5; 12 bases line up with TRBD1. The germline CDR1 and CDR2 sequences are KGHDR and SFDVKD. The CDR3 is 15 residues long. J lost 7 bases, V lost 3 bases, and 3 bases had no gene match. CDR3 sequence reads: CATSDTGTGGQPQHF. The DNA for the CDR3 is TGTGCCACCAGTGATACCGGGACAGGGGGCCAGCCCCAGCATTTT.

This chain uses TRBV30 with TRBJ2-7; 8 nucleotides align to TRBD1. The CDR3 runs 13 residues. Trimming cost V 5 bases and J 1 base; bases outside gene matches: 4. Germline CDR1 reads GTSNPN; CDR2 reads SVGIG (reference sequence). CDR3 protein: CAWDRDRSYEQYF. The CDR3 bases are TGTGCCTGGGACCGGGACAGGTCCTACGAGCAGTACTTC.

This chain links TRBV5-1 with TRBJ1-1; TRBD1 aligns across 10 bases. The CDR3 has 14 amino acids. V was clipped by 2 bases and J by 4 bases; unmatched bases: 2. Germline values: CDR1 SGHRS, CDR2 YFSETQ. In DNA, the CDR3 is TGCGCCAGCAGCTTACGGACAGGGGGCACTGAAGCTTTCTTT. It translates to CASSLRTGGTEAFF.

The count of this clone is one. The chain couples TRBV5-1 to TRBJ2-3; TRBD2 agrees at 7 bases. This CDR3 has 16 residues. The V gene end was trimmed by 4 bases and the J gene end by 2 bases; junction bases not matched to a gene: 10. The germline gives CDR1 SGHRS, CDR2 YFSETQ. CDR3 bases: TGCGCCAGCAGCGCAGGATCCGGGACTACCACAGATACGCAGTATTTT. Amino acids: CASSAGSGTTTDTQYF.

The V gene is TRBV5-8, the J gene TRBJ1-6, with TRBD1 identical over 12 bases. The J segment lost 9 bases and the V segment lost 7 bases, leaving 5 bases of the junction unmatched. The CDR3 spans 14 residues. Germline V gene sequence: CDR1 SGHTS, CDR2 YDEGEE. The CDR3 DNA sequence: TGTGCCAGCGGGGACAGGGGGCTTTTTTCACCCCTCCACTTT. Protein sequence: CASGDRGLFSPLHF.

This clone was found once. The chain links TRBV2 to TRBJ1-4; D is uncertain. CDR3 length: 13 residues. The V end lost 11 bases, the J end lost 0 bases, and 10 bases lay between the germline ends. Germline V gives CDR1 SNHLY, CDR2 FYNNEI. This chain's CDR3 is CASNRATNEKLFF. The CDR3 DNA reads as TGTGCCTCCAACCGAGCAACTAATGAAAAACTGTTTTTT.

This clone was seen a few times. The chain is built from TRBV6-4 and TRBJ2-7; TRBD2 matches 9 bases. The CDR3 covers 15 residues. Germline V gene sequence: CDR1 MRHNA, CDR2 SNTAGT. The V gene end was trimmed by 4 bases and the J gene end by 3 bases; junction bases not matched to a gene: 7. The CDR3 spells CASSAGSGGNYEQYF. The DNA for the CDR3 is TGTGCCAGCAGTGCAGGTAGCGGGGGCAACTACGAGCAGTACTTC.

The chain is built from TRBV28 and TRBJ1-1; 9 bases align to TRBD1. The germline CDR1 and CDR2 sequences are MDHEN and SYDVKM. The V gene end was trimmed by 5 bases and the J gene end by 8 bases; junction bases not matched to a gene: 6. The CDR3 contains 13 residues. This CDR3 is CASSLTGGSEAFF. The CDR3 bases are TGTGCCAGCAGTCTCACAGGGGGCTCAGAAGCTTTCTTT.

The rearrangement joins TRBV28 to TRBJ2-4, with TRBD1 matching over 12 bases. CDR1 is MDHEN, CDR2 SYDVKM, per germline. With 3 bases clipped from V and 2 bases from J, the junction kept 5 bases outside the gene matches. This CDR3 region has 17 residues. CDR3 sequence reads: CASSLGDRGRSKNIQYF. CDR3 nucleotides: TGTGCCAGCAGTTTGGGGGACAGGGGGCGTTCCAAAAACATTCAGTACTTC.

The chain is built from TRBV5-6 and TRBJ2-1, with TRBD2 identical over 15 bases. V was pared by 1 base and J by 9 bases, with 5 bases of the junction left unmatched. Germline V CDR1 and CDR2: SGHDT, YYEEEE. The CDR3 has 16 amino acids. CDR3 DNA sequence: TGTGCCAGCAGCTTGCCCGGGACTAGCGGGAGGAGTGAGCAGTTCTTC. Its translation: CASSLPGTSGRSEQFF.

This clone turned up a few times. The chain couples TRBV6-2 or TRBV6-3 to TRBJ2-3; D not resolved. The V end was cut by 2 bases, the J end by 5 bases, with 17 bases between. CDR3 size: 16 residues. Per the germline V gene, CDR1 is MNHEY and CDR2 is SVGEGT. CDR3 nucleotides: TGTGCCAGCAGTTACGGTGGCGGCGCCAGCCGAGATACGCAGTATTTT. It codes for CASSYGGGASRDTQYF.

The chain couples TRBV18 to TRBJ1-5; 7 positions agree with TRBD1. The germline gives CDR1 KGHSH, CDR2 LQKENI. Trimming removed 5 bases from V and 0 bases from J; junction bases left unmatched: 7. CDR3 length: 16 amino acids. In DNA form, the CDR3 reads TGTGCCAGCTCATCCGGACAGGTCTATAGCAATCAGCCCCAGCATTTT. This sequence encodes CASSSGQVYSNQPQHF.

The table lists this clone with a few counts. CDR3 in amino acids: CASSVRTLNYGYTF. CDR3 nucleotide sequence: TGTGCCAGCAGCGTTAGGACTCTTAACTATGGCTACACCTTC. The rearrangement links TRBV5-4 to TRBJ1-2; D gene unclear. V lost 4 bases and J 1 base, leaving 11 bases between the germline ends. The CDR3 totals 14 residues. CDR1 SGHNT and CDR2 YYREEE come from the germline V gene (reference sequence). The whole variable domain, filled in from reference TRBV5-4 and TRBJ1-2, reads ETGVTQSPTHLIKTRGQQVTLRCSSQSGHNTVSWYQQALGQGPQFIFQYYREEENGRGNFPPRFSGLQFPNYSSELNVNALELDDSALYLCASSVRTLNYGYTFGSGTRLTVV.

This clone showed up just a few times. The chain has TRBV15 and TRBJ2-5, with 8 bases identical to TRBD1. The CDR3 totals 14 residues. Germline CDR1 is LNHNV and CDR2 is YYDKDF (reference sequence). The J segment lost 4 bases and the V segment lost 4 bases, leaving 5 bases of the junction unmatched. This CDR3 reads CATSITGGRETQYF. The CDR3 nucleotides are TGTGCCACCAGCATTACAGGGGGACGAGAGACCCAGTACTTC. Looking up the rest from reference TRBV15 and TRBJ2-5 gives the full variable domain: DAMVIQNPRYQVTQFGKPVTLSCSQTLNHNVMYWYQQKSSQAPKLLFHYYDKDFNNEADTPDNFQSRRPNTSFCFLDIRSPGLGDTAMYLCATSITGGRETQYFGPGTRLLVL.

J is TRBJ1-1 and V is TRBV27; 7 bases match TRBD1. This CDR3 is 13 amino acids long. The trim removed 5 bases at V and 2 bases at J, leaving 2 bases unmatched. CDR1 and CDR2 from the germline V gene are MNHEY and SMNVEV (reference sequence). DNA for the CDR3: TGTGCCAGCAGTAGACAGGGCAACACTGAAGCTTTCTTT. It is translated as CASSRQGNTEAFF.

In DNA, the CDR3 is TGTGCCACCAGTGTCGGGGGTAGGCGAGGAACTAATGAAAAACTGTTTTTT. Translation: CATSVGGRRGTNEKLFF. V usage is TRBV24-1 and J usage is TRBJ1-4; maybe TRBD1 (5 bases). Germline V gives CDR1 KGHDR, CDR2 SFDVKD. CDR3 length equals 17 residues. Trimming removed 5 bases from V and 1 base from J, with 16 bases in between.

CDR3 amino acids: CASSERGVTLHF. The CDR3 coding sequence is TGCGCCAGCAGTGAGAGGGGTGTCACCCTCCACTTT. V and J are TRBV10-2 and TRBJ1-6, with D maybe TRBD1 (5 bases). CDR1 is WSHSY, CDR2 SAAADI, per germline. Between the trimmed V and J ends, which lost 2 bases and 14 bases, there was a span of 10 bases. The CDR3 spans 12 residues.

The V and J genes are TRBV6-5 and TRBJ2-5, with TRBD1 identical over 10 bases. Trimming at V came to 6 bases and at J to 5 bases, leaving 9 bases not matched to a gene. This CDR3 has 15 amino acids. Germline CDR1 reads MNHEY; CDR2 reads SVGAGI. The CDR3 DNA sequence: TGTGCCAGCAGCTATTCTTGGACAGGGGGGGAGACCCAGTACTTC. This gives the protein CASSYSWTGGETQYF.

The chain couples TRBV19 to TRBJ2-1, with 13 positions matching TRBD2. CDR3 length equals 14 residues. Trimming took 7 bases from V and 8 from J; bases not matched to a gene: 5. The V gene's germline CDR1 is LNHDA and CDR2 SQIVND (reference sequence). CDR3 residues: CASTGLAGAYEQFF. Here the CDR3 DNA reads TGTGCCAGTACCGGACTAGCGGGAGCATATGAGCAGTTCTTC.

The chain employs TRBV4-2 and TRBJ1-5; no definite D call. The CDR3 spans 14 residues. Deletions cut 0 bases from V and 6 bases from J, with 9 bases between. Germline V gene sequence: CDR1 LGHNA, CDR2 YNFKEQ. CDR3 sequence (DNA): TGTGCCAGCAGCCAAGATACGGGGAGTCAGCCCCAGCATTTT. It yields the protein CASSQDTGSQPQHF.

The chain employs TRBV18 and TRBJ1-6, with unresolved D. Germline CDR1 is KGHSH and CDR2 is LQKENI. This CDR3 has 17 amino acids. Trimming left V 1 base short and J 0 bases short, with 10 bases between. The CDR3 region has the DNA TGTGCCAGCTCACCACGGAGTGGCAGCTCCTATAATTCACCCCTCCACTTT. It is translated as CASSPRSGSSYNSPLHF.

This chain links TRBV5-1 with TRBJ2-3; 8 nucleotides match TRBD2. This CDR3 is 15 amino acids long. Unmatched junction bases numbered 3, after V lost 1 base and J lost 2 bases. Germline CDR1 SGHRS, CDR2 YFSETQ. For the CDR3, the DNA is TGCGCCAGCAGCTTGTCTAGCGGGTACACAGATACGCAGTATTTT. Amino acids: CASSLSSGYTDTQYF.

The rearrangement joins TRBV7-3 to TRBJ2-2, with no clear D. V shed 0 bases and J shed 7 bases, with 3 bases lying between them. This CDR3 has 12 residues. CDR1 is SGHTA and CDR2 is FQGTGA in the germline V gene. CDR3 protein: CASSLTNGELFF. The CDR3 nucleotides read TGTGCCAGCAGCTTAACTAACGGGGAGCTGTTTTTT.

The V and J genes are TRBV3-1 (or the pseudogene TRBV3-2) and TRBJ1-1, with D possibly TRBD1 on 6 matching bases. Germline CDR1 is LGHDT and CDR2 is YNNKEL (reference sequence). The CDR3 covers 14 residues. Deletions cut 5 bases from V and 0 bases from J, with 10 bases between. The CDR3 nucleotides are TGTGCCAGCAGCAGGGGGACTATGAACACTGAAGCTTTCTTT. Translating it yields CASSRGTMNTEAFF.